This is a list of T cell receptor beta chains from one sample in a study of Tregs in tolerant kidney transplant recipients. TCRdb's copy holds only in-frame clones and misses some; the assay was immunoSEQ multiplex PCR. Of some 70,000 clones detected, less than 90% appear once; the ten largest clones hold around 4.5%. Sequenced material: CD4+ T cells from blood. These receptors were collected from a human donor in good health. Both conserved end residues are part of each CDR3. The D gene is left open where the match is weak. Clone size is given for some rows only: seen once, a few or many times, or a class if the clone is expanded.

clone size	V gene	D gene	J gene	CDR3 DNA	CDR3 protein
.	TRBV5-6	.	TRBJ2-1	TGTGCCAGCAGCTTCGGGAGTCAGAATGAGCAGTTCTTC	CASSFGSQNEQFF
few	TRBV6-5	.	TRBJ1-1	TGTGCCAGCAGTTTAACGACGGGCCCTGAAGCTTTCTTT	CASSLTTGPEAFF
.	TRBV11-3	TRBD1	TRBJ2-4	TGTGCCAGCAGCTTAGGACGACAGGGGGCTAACATTCAGTACTTC	CASSLGRQGANIQYF
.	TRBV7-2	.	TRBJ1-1	TGTGCCAGCAGCTTAAGCCCTGGATATGAAGCTTTCTTT	CASSLSPGYEAFF
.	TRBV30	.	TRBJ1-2	TGTGCCGCAAGTGGGGGGGGTAACTATGGCTACACCTTC	CAASGGGNYGYTF
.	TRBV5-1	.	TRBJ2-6	TGCGCCAGCAGCAGGGGCGGAAGGTCGACTGGGGCCAACGTCCTGACTTTC	CASSRGGRSTGANVLTF
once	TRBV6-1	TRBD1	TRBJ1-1	TGTGCCAGCAGGGAGGGGGCGGGTACTGAAGCTTTCTTT	CASREGAGTEAFF
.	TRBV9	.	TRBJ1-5	TGTGCCAGCAGCGTCAGCGGAAGCAATCAGCCCCAGCATTTT	CASSVSGSNQPQHF
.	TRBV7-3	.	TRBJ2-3	TGTGCCAGCAGCTTATATCTCCGGACAGTAAACCGCACAGATACGCAGTATTTT	CASSLYLRTVNRTDTQYF
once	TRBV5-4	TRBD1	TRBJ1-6	TGTGCCAGCAGCGCATTGGACAGGGGCTATAATTCACCCCTCCACTTT	CASSALDRGYNSPLHF
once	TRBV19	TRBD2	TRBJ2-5	TGTGCCAGTAGTAACGGACTAGCGGGAGTTGAGACCCAGTACTTC	CASSNGLAGVETQYF
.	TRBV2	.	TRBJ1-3	TGTGCCACAGCCAAAGAGACTGGAAACACCATATATTTT	CATAKETGNTIYF
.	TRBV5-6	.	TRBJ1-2	TGTGCCAGCAGGTCGCAGGGAAAATGGAAGGGCTACACCTTC	CASRSQGKWKGYTF
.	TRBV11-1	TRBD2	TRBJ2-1	TGTGCCAGCAGCTTAATCGGCAGGACTAGCTGGAATGAGCAGTTCTTC	CASSLIGRTSWNEQFF
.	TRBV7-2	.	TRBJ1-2	TGTGCCAGCAGCCCCGGTCGAGCGTACTATGGCTACACCTTC	CASSPGRAYYGYTF
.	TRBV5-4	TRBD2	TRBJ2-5	TGTGCCAGCAGGTCGGGGGGGGGACGAGAGACCCAGTACTTC	CASRSGGGRETQYF
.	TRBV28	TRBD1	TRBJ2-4	TGTGCCAGCAGTTTTGTGCAGGGGGCGGGCAAAAACATTCAGTACTTC	CASSFVQGAGKNIQYF
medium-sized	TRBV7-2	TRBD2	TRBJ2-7	TGTGCCAGCAGCAATAGCGGGGGGACCTACGAGCAGTACTTC	CASSNSGGTYEQYF
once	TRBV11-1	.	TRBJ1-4	TGTGCCAGCAGCTTAAGGGCAGCCTCTACGGAAAAACTGTTTTTT	CASSLRAASTEKLFF
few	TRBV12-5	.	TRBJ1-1	TGTGCTAGCGGTTTGGGGTTTGAAGCTTTCTTT	CASGLGFEAFF
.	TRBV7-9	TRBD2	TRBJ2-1	TGTGCCAGCAGCACACCGGGACTAGCGGGTCTCAATGAGCAGTTCTTC	CASSTPGLAGLNEQFF